This TCR beta chain was captured by sequencing in a study of cytotoxic CD8 clonotypes in ibrutinib-treated CLL. Whole-study context: Response samples were taken after a median of approximately 12 months on treatment, range 6 to 36. Findings and caveats of the study: The clonality rise at ibrutinib response reflected private clonotype expansion. Against age-matched healthy donors, baseline clonality ran higher and tracked circulating CD8+ T-cell counts.

A note on this clone: Its specificity is unknown.

From germline, CDR1 is SGHRS and CDR2 YFSETQ. The length of the CDR3 is 15 residues. The ends were cut back, 0 bases at V and 12 bases at J, with 18 bases in the middle. Produced via immunoSEQ multiplex PCR; TCRdb's table is partial and in-frame only. The sample carries about 200,000 clones, around 75% recorded once. The sequences come from PBMCs, collected after 12 months of ibrutinib treatment. The origin of this receptor is a human donor with chronic lymphocytic leukemia. This chain links TRBV5-1 with TRBJ1-4; D gene unclear. CDR3 region: CASSLGDGWWGELFF. The CDR3 DNA reads as TGCGCCAGCAGCTTGGGTGACGGCTGGTGGGGAGAACTGTTTTTT.